These 10 T cell receptor beta chains share one sample of origin, sequenced in a study of blood T cell repertoires in COVID-19. Sequencing used immunoSEQ multiplex PCR; TCRdb keeps in-frame clones, though not all of them. The sample has fewer than 250,000 clones; roughly 91% are singletons. Sequencing used PBMCs or T cells enriched from blood (not recorded which). The receptors were gathered from a man aged 25 to 40 in a cohort exposed to, infected with or recovered from COVID-19 (not recorded which).

The chain links TRBV7-9 to TRBJ1-2; 7 nucleotides agree with TRBD1. Per the germline V gene, CDR1 is SEHNR and CDR2 is FQNEAQ (reference sequence). This CDR3 is 13 amino acids long. The trim removed 4 bases at V and 7 bases at J, leaving 6 bases unmatched. CDR3: CASSSKTGPGYTF. In DNA, the CDR3 is TGTGCCAGCAGCTCCAAGACAGGGCCTGGCTACACCTTC.

The chain recombines TRBV6-1 with TRBJ1-2, with TRBD1 matching over 8 bases. Germline lookup yields CDR1 MNHNS and CDR2 SASEGT. V was clipped by 0 bases and J by 4 bases; unmatched bases: 13. The CDR3 length is 18 residues. The CDR3 is CASSEALGGRGRAYGYTF. The CDR3 coding sequence is TGTGCCAGCAGTGAAGCGCTCGGGGGCAGGGGGCGGGCCTATGGCTACACCTTC.

The rearrangement links TRBV11-2 to TRBJ2-1, with TRBD2 identical over 11 bases. The CDR3 loop spans 17 amino acids. V lost 4 bases and J lost 9; bases outside the gene matches: 14. Germline V gene lookup returns CDR1 SGHAT and CDR2 FQNNGV. The CDR3 region has the DNA TGTGCCAGCAGCTCGACTATGACTAGCGGGAAAGGGGTTGAGCAGTTCTTC. Translating it yields CASSSTMTSGKGVEQFF.

The chain has TRBV27 and TRBJ1-3; 7 nucleotides align to TRBD1. Germline assignment: CDR1 MNHEY and CDR2 SMNVEV (reference sequence). The trim removed 6 bases at V and 0 bases at J, leaving 8 bases unmatched. The CDR3 loop spans 16 amino acids. CDR3 protein: CASSRSGGSSGNTIYF. CDR3 bases: TGTGCCAGCAGCCGATCAGGGGGATCCTCTGGAAACACCATATATTTT.

The V gene is TRBV19, the J gene TRBJ2-1; 9 nucleotides agree with TRBD2. CDR1 LNHDA and CDR2 SQIVND come from the germline V gene (reference sequence). The CDR3 consists of 13 residues. Losses at the gene ends were 7 bases for V and 9 bases for J; bases not matched to a gene: 7. The CDR3 loop is CASTQRGEGEQFF. The CDR3, as DNA: TGTGCCAGTACCCAGCGGGGGGAAGGTGAGCAGTTCTTC.

V gene TRBV18 combines with J gene TRBJ2-6; TRBD1 matches at 7 bases. The germline V gene has CDR1 KGHSH and CDR2 LQKENI. The CDR3 is 16 residues long. The junction had 5 bases not matched to a gene; V was cut back by 4 bases and J by 2 bases. CDR3 in DNA: TGTGCCAGCTCACTTCAGACAGGGACTGGGGCCAACGTCCTGACTTTC. The encoded protein is CASSLQTGTGANVLTF.

The chain employs TRBV2 and TRBJ2-1; 8 nucleotides agree with TRBD2. The CDR3 loop spans 17 amino acids. V lost 8 bases to trimming and J lost 6 bases; unmatched junction nucleotides: 18. Germline V lookup: CDR1 SNHLY, CDR2 FYNNEI. CDR3 region: CASGGVGSGIDGNEQFF. The CDR3 nucleotides read TGTGCCAGCGGGGGTGTTGGTAGCGGGATCGATGGCAATGAGCAGTTCTTC.

This sequence joins TRBV27 and TRBJ2-7; D might be TRBD2 (6 bases). CDR1 is MNHEY, CDR2 SMNVEV, per germline (reference sequence). CDR3 size: 14 residues. V gave up 5 bases and J gave up 0 bases, with 11 bases separating them. As DNA, the CDR3 is TGTGCCAGCAGTGGGCTAGCGACCTCCTACGAGCAGTACTTC. Translation: CASSGLATSYEQYF.

The chain combines TRBV18 with TRBJ1-4; D not certain. Trimming removed 3 bases at V and 5 bases at J, with 13 bases between. This CDR3 spans 15 amino acids. Germline CDR1 reads KGHSH; CDR2 reads LQKENI. The CDR3 DNA reads as TGTGCCAGCTCACCTTCACAGAAAACAAATGAAAAACTGTTTTTT. Its translation: CASSPSQKTNEKLFF.

V is TRBV18 and J is TRBJ2-2, with 7 positions matching TRBD2. The CDR3 is 15 residues long. V lost 3 bases, J lost 8 bases, and 9 bases stayed unmatched. Germline loops: CDR1 KGHSH, CDR2 LQKENI. CDR3 loop: CASSPLTGGTGELFF. CDR3 nucleotides: TGTGCCAGCTCACCGCTGACGGGGGGTACAGGGGAGCTGTTTTTT.